These 31 T cell receptor beta chains were all obtained from the same sample, sequenced in a study of cytomegalovirus exposure and HLA in healthy donors. PCR amplification relied on 60 Vbeta primers (plus 13 Jbeta primers). Sequenced by immunoSEQ multiplex PCR; TCRdb stores in-frame clones only, minus some. The sample consists of some 130,000 clones, over 75% of them appearing once. Sample: PBMCs. These TCRs come from a male donor in good health and CMV-seropositive.

This clone has just one count. CDR3 nucleotides: TGTGCCAGCAGTCCCCCGCTAGCGGGAGGTTCCTACGAGCAGTACTTC. This translates into CASSPPLAGGSYEQYF. This sequence joins TRBV28 and TRBJ2-7; 11 bases match TRBD2. Unmatched junction bases numbered 7, after V lost 5 bases and J lost 1 base. CDR3 size: 16 residues. Germline V gives CDR1 MDHEN, CDR2 SYDVKM.

This clone was seen only a few times. An end of the junction does not agree with germline; a read error may underlie this. The chain couples TRBV7-9 to TRBJ1-4; D gene unclear. The germline gives CDR1 SEHNR, CDR2 FQNEAQ (reference sequence). CDR3 size: 12 residues. The CDR3: CSSSLVGEKLFF. The CDR3 region has the DNA TGTTCCAGCAGCTTAGTCGGTGAAAAACTGTTTTTT.

This clone appeared a single time. This rearrangement joins TRBV2 to TRBJ1-2; weak D call: TRBD1 (5 bases). The germline V gene encodes CDR1 SNHLY and CDR2 FYNNEI. There are 13 residues in the CDR3. Trimming cost V 7 bases and J 4 bases, with 13 bases left between them. CDR3 in amino acids: CASTYRLLYGYTF. The CDR3 nucleotides are TGTGCCAGCACATACAGGCTACTCTATGGCTACACCTTC.

This clone was seen once. The V call is TRBV5-1, the J call TRBJ1-6; D is possibly TRBD1 (5 bases). V lost 1 base and J 4 bases, leaving 12 bases between the germline ends. The CDR3 is 16 residues long. CDR1 and CDR2 (germline): SGHRS, YFSETQ. The CDR3 loop reads CASSLTGDRYNSPLHF. The CDR3 DNA follows: TGCGCCAGCAGCTTGACGGGGGACCGTTATAATTCACCCCTCCACTTT.

This clone was counted a single time. V is TRBV7-2 and J is TRBJ1-4, with TRBD1 matching 7 bases. V dropped 5 bases and J dropped 7; count of bases not matched to a gene: 1. Germline CDR1 SGHTA, CDR2 FQGNSA. The CDR3 length is 12 residues. The CDR3 region is CASSPGGEKLFF. The DNA of the CDR3 is TGTGCCAGCAGCCCAGGGGGTGAAAAACTGTTTTTT.

The J gene is TRBJ1-2, the V gene TRBV7-9; 9 bases map to TRBD1. Trimming removed 0 bases from V and 8 bases from J; junction bases left unmatched: 7. The length of the CDR3 is 15 residues. Germline values: CDR1 SEHNR, CDR2 FQNEAQ (reference sequence). This CDR3 reads CASSLAGDRGRGYTF. As DNA, the CDR3 is TGTGCCAGCAGCTTAGCGGGAGACAGGGGGAGAGGCTACACCTTC. Full variable domain (rest looked up from reference TRBV7-9 and TRBJ1-2): DTGVSQNPRHKITKRGQNVTFRCDPISEHNRLYWYRQTLGQGPEFLTYFQNEAQLEKSRLLSDRFSAERPKGSFSTLEIQRTEQGDSAMYLCASSLAGDRGRGYTFGSGTRLTVV.

CDR3 loop: CASTSSGNTIYF. CDR3 in DNA: TGTGCCAGCACTAGCTCTGGAAACACCATATATTTT. The chain couples TRBV6-1 to TRBJ1-3; D unresolved. The V and J ends lost 7 bases and 0 bases respectively, with 4 bases between them. Germline CDR1 reads MNHNS; CDR2 reads SASEGT. The length of the CDR3 is 12 residues.

This sequence joins TRBV7-2 and TRBJ2-7, with TRBD1 as a possible D gene (6 bases). Germline lookup yields CDR1 SGHTA and CDR2 FQGNSA. This CDR3 is 14 amino acids long. V shed 1 base and J shed 5 bases, with 12 bases lying between them. CDR3 region: CASSLETGRHEQYF. In DNA, the CDR3 is TGTGCCAGCAGCTTAGAAACAGGGCGCCACGAGCAGTACTTC.

A single count supports this clone. V and J are TRBV7-2 and TRBJ1-3; no definite D call. The ends were cut back, 3 bases at V and 7 bases at J, with 10 bases in the middle. The CDR3 runs to 13 residues. Germline loops: CDR1 SGHTA, CDR2 FQGNSA. In DNA, the CDR3 is TGTGCCAGCAGCTTTGAACCCGGGAACACCATATATTTT. It is translated as CASSFEPGNTIYF.

The chain carries TRBV5-1 and TRBJ1-3; 8 bases line up with TRBD1. V gave up 4 bases and J gave up 0 bases; unmatched junction bases: 6. Germline CDR1 SGHRS, CDR2 YFSETQ. This CDR3 has 16 amino acids. The CDR3 DNA reads as TGCGCCAGCAGCATCGGGACAGGACTCTCTGGAAACACCATATATTTT. Protein sequence: CASSIGTGLSGNTIYF.

V is TRBV7-2 and J is TRBJ2-1; TRBD1 matches 7 bases. Trimming removed 5 bases from V and 9 bases from J; junction bases left unmatched: 7. The CDR3 has 13 residues. Germline V gene lookup returns CDR1 SGHTA and CDR2 FQGNSA. CDR3: CASSRRQGTEQFF. The CDR3 DNA sequence: TGTGCCAGCAGCCGGCGACAGGGTACTGAGCAGTTCTTC.

The gene calls are TRBV6-6 and TRBJ1-4, with D possibly being TRBD1 (6 bases). The CDR3 sequence is 13 residues long. Germline V gives CDR1 MNHNY, CDR2 SVGAGI (reference sequence). The V end was cut by 10 bases, the J end by 3 bases, with 12 bases between. The CDR3 bases are TGTGCCACCGAGGACAGTTCTAATGAAAAACTGTTTTTT. It is translated as CATEDSSNEKLFF.

The chain combines TRBV28 with TRBJ1-5, with D perhaps TRBD1 (5 bases). Germline lookup yields CDR1 MDHEN and CDR2 SYDVKM. V was shortened by 2 bases and J by 2 bases, with 10 bases between the two germline ends. The CDR3 is made up of 15 amino acids. Written as DNA, the CDR3 is TGTGCCAGCAGTTTACTGACGGGGGGCAATCAGCCCCAGCATTTT. This encodes CASSLLTGGNQPQHF.

This clone was observed once. The chain uses TRBV7-2 and TRBJ2-1; maybe TRBD2 (6 bases). Germline V gene lookup returns CDR1 SGHTA and CDR2 FQGNSA. Trimming removed 8 bases from V and 8 bases from J, with 22 bases in between. The CDR3 is 15 residues long. The CDR3 loop reads CASGQARGRRDEQFF. DNA for the CDR3: TGTGCCAGCGGACAAGCTAGGGGCAGGAGGGATGAGCAGTTCTTC. Looking up the rest from reference TRBV7-2 and TRBJ2-1 gives the full variable domain: GAGVSQSPSNKVTEKGKDVELRCDPISGHTALYWYRQSLGQGLEFLIYFQGNSAPDKSGLPSDRFSAERTGGSVSTLTIQRTQQEDSAVYLCASGQARGRRDEQFFGPGTRLTVL.

The rearrangement uses TRBV6-5 and TRBJ1-2, with D tentatively TRBD1 (6 bases). V lost 6 bases and J 2 bases, leaving 10 bases between the germline ends. There are 13 residues in the CDR3. Germline values: CDR1 MNHEY, CDR2 SVGAGI. Written as DNA, the CDR3 is TGTGCCAGCAGCCGACAGGAGAACTATGGCTACACCTTC. As protein: CASSRQENYGYTF.

This clone was seen a single time. The chain uses TRBV6-5 and TRBJ2-1; D possibly corresponds to TRBD1 (6 bases). The germline V and J ends were trimmed by 6 bases and 2 bases, with 8 bases remaining between them. Germline V lookup: CDR1 MNHEY, CDR2 SVGAGI. The CDR3 has 13 amino acids. CDR3 DNA sequence: TGTGCCAGCAGGCCAGGGGCCTACAATGAGCAGTTCTTC. Translation gives CASRPGAYNEQFF.

This sequence joins TRBV27 and TRBJ1-1; TRBD1 matches at 7 bases. Germline CDR1 MNHEY, CDR2 SMNVEV (reference sequence). CDR3 size: 13 residues. Trimming cost V 8 bases and J 0 bases; bases outside gene matches: 3. CDR3 sequence (DNA): TGTGCCAGCTGGACAGGACTGAACACTGAAGCTTTCTTT. As protein: CASWTGLNTEAFF.

The J gene is TRBJ1-1, the V gene TRBV6-5; TRBD1 agrees at 10 bases. The trim removed 6 bases at V and 3 bases at J, leaving 4 bases unmatched. Germline V CDR1 and CDR2: MNHEY, SVGAGI. There are 14 residues in the CDR3. The CDR3 bases are TGTGCCAGCAGCCGGGGACAGGGGTACACTGAAGCTTTCTTT. It translates to CASSRGQGYTEAFF.

Here the CDR3 reads CASSTTRSNEQFF. For the CDR3, the DNA is TGTGCCAGCAGTACGACTAGGAGCAATGAGCAGTTCTTC. This rearrangement joins TRBV6-5 to TRBJ2-1; D possibly corresponds to TRBD2 (6 bases). This CDR3 region has 13 residues. V lost 5 bases to trimming and J lost 6 bases, with 11 bases between them. Per germline, CDR1 MNHEY and CDR2 SVGAGI.

J is TRBJ2-7 and V is TRBV5-4; D may be TRBD1 (6 bases). Trimming stripped 4 bases from V and 5 bases from J, with 19 bases between. CDR3 size: 15 residues. Per germline, CDR1 SGHNT and CDR2 YYREEE (reference sequence). The CDR3 reads CASSPNRVLRHEQYF. The CDR3 DNA follows: TGTGCCAGCAGCCCCAACAGGGTTCTAAGACACGAGCAGTACTTC.

DNA of the CDR3: TGTGCCAGTAGAACGCAGGGGGCGAACACCGGGGAGCTGTTTTTT. As protein: CASRTQGANTGELFF. V gene TRBV19 combines with J gene TRBJ2-2, with 7 bases that match TRBD1. This CDR3 is built from 15 residues. CDR1 is LNHDA, CDR2 SQIVND, per germline (reference sequence). J lost 0 bases, V lost 6 bases, and 4 bases had no gene match.

This clone appeared a single time. This chain links TRBV28 with TRBJ1-3, with a weak D call TRBD1 (6 bases). Trimming cost V 2 bases and J 0 bases, with 14 bases left between them. Germline CDR1 reads MDHEN; CDR2 reads SYDVKM. The CDR3 contains 17 residues. The CDR3 is CASSLNMGQLSGNTIYF. CDR3 bases: TGTGCCAGCAGTTTAAATATGGGACAACTCTCTGGAAACACCATATATTTT. Combining the CDR3 with reference TRBV28 and TRBJ1-3 gives the whole variable domain DVKVTQSSRYLVKRTGEKVFLECVQDMDHENMFWYRQDPGLGLRLIYFSYDVKMKEKGDIPEGYSVSREKKERFSLILESASTNQTSMYLCASSLNMGQLSGNTIYFGEGSWLTVV.

The chain carries TRBV5-6 and TRBJ1-3; D gene unclear. The CDR3 length is 14 residues. Germline V gene lookup returns CDR1 SGHDT and CDR2 YYEEEE. V lost 6 bases to trimming and J lost 1 base, with 11 bases between them. The CDR3 DNA reads TGTGCCAGCACCCTGACGGGTTCTGGAAACACCATATATTTT. It is translated as CASTLTGSGNTIYF. Drawing the rest from reference TRBV5-6 and TRBJ1-3, the complete variable domain is DAGVTQSPTHLIKTRGQQVTLRCSPKSGHDTVSWYQQALGQGPQFIFQYYEEEERQRGNFPDRFSGHQFPNYSSELNVNALLLGDSALYLCASTLTGSGNTIYFGEGSWLTVV.

Details on this clone: A read error may account for a junction end that differs from germline. The J gene is TRBJ2-4, the V gene TRBV2, with 9 bases matching TRBD1. The CDR3 length is 17 residues. Germline V gives CDR1 SNHLY, CDR2 FYNNEI. The DNA of the CDR3 is TGTGCCAGCAGTGAAATCGGGACAGGGCTTGACAAAAACAGTCAGTACTTC. Its translation is CASSEIGTGLDKNSQYF.

Regarding this clone: An end of the junction differs from the germline gene, which may be a read error. This chain uses TRBV28 with TRBJ1-1, with no clear D. The CDR3 is 16 amino acids. Germline V lookup: CDR1 MDHEN, CDR2 SYDVKM. CDR3: CASSFLGRADSSETFF. CDR3 bases: TGTGCCAGCAGTTTCTTGGGGAGGGCGGACTCCTCTGAAACTTTCTTT.

J is TRBJ2-5 and V is TRBV27; 14 bases match TRBD2. CDR1 and CDR2 (germline): MNHEY, SMNVEV (reference sequence). The V and J ends lost 6 bases and 5 bases, in that order; junction bases with no gene match: 5. This CDR3 has 15 amino acids. In nucleotides, the CDR3 is TGTGCCAGCAGCAGACTAGCGGGGGGGTTGGAGACCCAGTACTTC. Protein product: CASSRLAGGLETQYF.

V and J are TRBV14 and TRBJ2-7; no firm D call. V lost 4 bases to trimming and J lost 2 bases, with 3 bases between them. The CDR3 length is 11 residues. CDR1 is SGHDN and CDR2 is FVKESK in the germline V gene. The CDR3 protein is CASSPTYEQYF. The DNA of the CDR3 is TGTGCCAGCAGCCCTACCTACGAGCAGTACTTC.

The gene calls are TRBV11-1 and TRBJ2-2; D possibly corresponds to TRBD2 (6 bases). The V and J ends lost 0 bases and 6 bases respectively, with 11 bases between them. The CDR3 is 15 amino acids. CDR1 SGHAT and CDR2 FQDESV come from the germline V gene (reference sequence). The chain's CDR3 is CASSLAGGTPGELFF. The CDR3 bases are TGTGCCAGCAGCTTAGCGGGGGGTACGCCCGGGGAGCTGTTTTTT.

The V call is TRBV14, the J call TRBJ2-1; TRBD2 matches at 11 bases. Losses at the gene ends were 3 bases for V and 1 base for J; bases not matched to a gene: 2. Germline V gene data show CDR1 as SGHDN and CDR2 as FVKESK. This CDR3 is 16 amino acids long. CDR3 sequence reads: CASSHLAGGSYNEQFF. CDR3 coding DNA: TGTGCCAGCAGCCATTTAGCGGGGGGGTCCTACAATGAGCAGTTCTTC.

A word on this clone: As the CDR3 is not closed by the conserved phenylalanine or tryptophan, this likely results from a read error. The genes are TRBV2 and TRBJ1-1, with D unclear. The CDR3 totals 12 residues. Trimming removed 10 bases at V and 1 base at J, with 10 bases between. Looked up from germline, CDR1 is SNHLY and CDR2 is FYNNEI. CDR3 in amino acids: CATRTRNTEAFL. The CDR3 DNA is TGTGCCACCAGGACTAGGAACACTGAAGCTTTCCTT.

The V and J genes are TRBV6-6 and TRBJ2-7; D is possibly TRBD2 (7 bases). V was cut by 5 bases and J by 3 bases, with 14 bases left in between. Looked up from germline, CDR1 is MNHNY and CDR2 is SVGAGI (reference sequence). The CDR3 is 14 amino acids. This chain's CDR3 is CASSLYREGYEQYF. CDR3 in DNA: TGTGCCAGCAGTCTGTACAGGGAGGGCTACGAGCAGTACTTC.